Shown below are 32 T cell receptor beta chains from a single sample sequenced in a study of CD8+ T cells in alopecia areata. RNA extraction was followed by reverse transcription into cDNA, which acted as the sequencing template. Clones were read by immunoSEQ multiplex PCR, and TCRdb kept only the in-frame ones, dropping some. Singletons are absent from the sample, which has some 120,000 clones. Input material: lesional skin. These receptors were taken from a C3H/HeJ mouse with alopecia areata. MHC haplotype of the strain: H2-k.

Worth noting for this clone: Gene names are the mouse ones. The read finishes 4 residues shy of the CDR3 end, and the germline J gene is used to complete it. The chain employs TRBV1 and TRBJ2-7; 10 bases line up with TRBD2. Looked up from germline, CDR1 is NSQYPW and CDR2 is LRSPGD (reference sequence). V was pared by 4 bases and J by 0 bases, with 6 bases of the junction left unmatched. This CDR3 comprises 16 residues. The CDR3 sequence is CTCSGGLGDPSYEQYF. The part of the CDR3 DNA that was read is TGCACCTGCAGTGGAGGACTGGGGGACCCCTCCTAT. Full variable domain (remainder filled in from reference TRBV1 and TRBJ2-7): VTLLEQNPRWRLVPRGQAVNLRCILKNSQYPWMSWYQQDLQKQLQWLFTLRSPGDKEVKSLPGADYLATRVTDTELRLQVANMSQGRTLYCTCSGGLGDPSYEQYFGPGTRLTVL.

This clone occurred a few times. Gene names refer to mouse genes. The sequenced fragment ends 4 residues before the CDR3 boundary, so the rest is inferred from the germline J gene. The chain is built from TRBV13-3 and TRBJ2-3; 11 bases are a match to TRBD2. The V and J ends lost 1 base and 0 bases, in that order; junction bases with no gene match: 4. From germline, CDR1 is NNHDY and CDR2 SYVADS. This CDR3 spans 17 amino acids. The DNA read from the CDR3 is TGTGCCAGCAGTGATACGGGACTGGGGGTTAGTGCAGAA. Translated, it gives CASSDTGLGVSAE. In full, the CDR3 is CASSDTGLGVSAETLYF.

This clone was counted a few times. Gene names follow the mouse nomenclature. The read is 4 residues too short to cover the CDR3 end, so that end is filled in from the germline J gene. The chain has TRBV5 and TRBJ2-7; 9 nucleotides match TRBD2. This CDR3 is built from 17 residues. Trimming removed 0 bases from V and 0 bases from J; junction bases left unmatched: 6. Germline CDR1 reads LGHNA; CDR2 reads YNLKQL (reference sequence). This chain's CDR3 is CASSQDSLGGFSYEQYF. The DNA read from the CDR3 is TGTGCCAGCAGCCAAGATTCCCTGGGGGGGTTCTCCTAT.

A note on this clone: Mouse names are used for the genes. The read finishes 4 residues shy of the CDR3 end, and the germline J gene is used to complete it. This chain connects TRBV13-1 to TRBJ2-4, with TRBD1 matching over 7 bases. Germline V lookup: CDR1 NSHNY, CDR2 SYGAGN. CDR3 length equals 14 residues. CDR3 protein: CASSDGGQKNTLYF. The CDR3 bases that were read are TGTGCCAGCAGTGATGGGGGACAGAAAAAC.

This clone was recorded at least ten times. Gene names are the mouse ones. The DNA ends 4 residues before the CDR3 does, and the rest of the CDR3 is filled in from the germline J gene. V usage is TRBV13-3 and J usage is TRBJ2-1; possibly TRBD1 for D (7 bases). Germline lookup yields CDR1 NNHDY and CDR2 SYVADS. The CDR3 has 14 amino acids. The DNA read from the CDR3 is TGTGCCAGCAGTGAGAGGGGGCGCGGGGCT. It codes for CASSERGRGA. Given in full, the CDR3 is CASSERGRGAEQFF.

This clone was seen only a few times. Genes and germline are mouse. The CDR3 extends 4 residues past the end of the read, so its final part is completed from the germline J gene. The chain recombines TRBV31 with TRBJ2-4; 9 bases line up with TRBD2. CDR3 size: 13 residues. Germline loops: CDR1 GKSSPN, CDR2 SITVG. The CDR3 reads CAWSLWGGNTLYF. CDR3 bases read: TGTGCCTGGAGTCTCTGGGGGGGAAAC.

This clone has a handful of counts. Gene labels here are mouse ones. The read finishes 4 residues shy of the CDR3 end, and the germline J gene is used to complete it. The V and J genes are TRBV1 and TRBJ2-4; D unclear. This CDR3 is 14 amino acids long. Germline V gene data show CDR1 as NSQYPW and CDR2 as LRSPGD (reference sequence). V was shortened by 0 bases and J by 3 bases, with 7 bases between the two germline ends. The chain's CDR3 is CTCSAESAQNTLYF. The covered CDR3 bases are TGCACCTGCAGTGCAGAATCTGCCCAAAAC.

To note about this clone: Gene names and germline refer to mouse. The read is 4 residues too short to cover the CDR3 end, so that end is filled in from the germline J gene. This rearrangement joins TRBV13-3 to TRBJ1-2, with 7 bases matching TRBD1. Looked up from germline, CDR1 is NNHDY and CDR2 is SYVADS. The CDR3 sequence is 11 residues long. CDR3 region: CASNQGADYTF. CDR3 bases read: TGTGCCAGCAACCAGGGGGCC.

Of note for this clone: TCRdb's protein does not match the DNA translation at residue 11; the protein provided is translated from the DNA. Gene labels here are mouse ones. The CDR3 protein is CASSDPGEGSPLYF. CDR3 DNA (partial): TGTGCCAGCAGTGATCCAGGGGAGGGCTCGCCC. The chain recombines TRBV13-3 with TRBJ1-6; weak D call: TRBD1 (6 bases). Coverage ceases 3 residues before the CDR3 finishes, and the germline J gene fills in the end. TRBJ1-6 is reported as an ORF; its role is uncertain. The V gene's germline CDR1 is NNHDY and CDR2 SYVADS. The CDR3 consists of 14 residues. Trimming shortened V by 1 base and J by 10 bases, and 12 bases separated the two germline ends.

Concerning this clone: Mouse germline and gene names are used. The read ends 4 residues shy of where the CDR3 ends; the end is completed using the germline J gene. The chain recombines TRBV13-3 with TRBJ2-5; the match to TRBD2 covers 9 bases. Losses at the gene ends were 5 bases for V and 3 bases for J; bases not matched to a gene: 7. The CDR3 is made up of 15 amino acids. CDR1 and CDR2 from the germline V gene are NNHDY and SYVADS. CDR3 sequence: CASSPRLGEQDTQYF. Incomplete CDR3 DNA: TGTGCCAGCAGCCCCCGACTGGGGGAACAAGAC.

To note about this clone: Genes here carry mouse names. The read falls 4 residues short of the CDR3 end, and the missing part is taken from the germline J gene. This rearrangement joins TRBV13-3 to TRBJ2-5, with 8 bases matching TRBD2. This CDR3 contains 14 residues. The germline V gene has CDR1 NNHDY and CDR2 SYVADS. The CDR3 sequence is CASSDTGGLDTQYF. The sequenced part of the CDR3 DNA is TGTGCCAGCAGTGATACGGGGGGGCTAGAC.

The table lists this clone with a few counts. Genes and germline are mouse. The CDR3 extends 4 residues past the end of the read, so its final part is completed from the germline J gene. The chain carries TRBV13-3 and TRBJ2-4; TRBD2 matches 9 bases. Germline CDR1 reads NNHDY; CDR2 reads SYVADS. V lost 3 bases, J lost 3 bases, and 5 bases stayed unmatched. The CDR3 length is 15 residues. CDR3 DNA, as far as it was read: TGTGCCAGCAGTGGTCTGGGGGGGACCCAAAAC. This gives the protein CASSGLGGTQN. The full CDR3 sequence reads CASSGLGGTQNTLYF. The full variable domain, with the rest looked up from reference TRBV13-3 and TRBJ2-4, is EAAVTQSPRSKVAVTGGKVTLSCHQTNNHDYMYWYRQDTGHGLRLIHYSYVADSTEKGDIPDGYKASRPSQENFSLILELASLSQTAVYFCASSGLGGTQNTLYFGAGTRLSVL.

This clone was counted a few times. The gene symbols are mouse symbols. The read terminates 4 residues ahead of where the CDR3 ends, so the germline J gene completes it. The chain couples TRBV13-3 to TRBJ2-7, with TRBD1 matching 8 bases. The V gene's germline CDR1 is NNHDY and CDR2 SYVADS. The V gene end was trimmed by 5 bases and the J gene end by 0 bases; junction bases not matched to a gene: 4. The CDR3 length is 14 residues. The DNA read from the CDR3 is TGTGCCAGCAGAGTTGGGACAGGCTCCTAT. Its translation: CASRVGTGSY. The whole CDR3 sequence is CASRVGTGSYEQYF.

This clone was counted a few times. Germline and genes here are mouse. This chain's CDR3 is CTCSVGGANERLFF. Partial CDR3 DNA: TGCACCTGCAGTGTGGGGGGGGCGAACGAA. The V call is TRBV1, the J call TRBJ1-4; D possibly corresponds to TRBD1 (6 bases). Read coverage stops 4 residues before the CDR3 terminus; the germline J gene supplies the remainder. The CDR3 consists of 14 residues. Trimming left V 4 bases short and J 5 bases short, with 11 bases between. Germline assignment: CDR1 NSQYPW and CDR2 LRSPGD (reference sequence).

As regards this clone: Gene names are the mouse ones. The CDR3 end lies 4 residues beyond the end of the read and is filled in from the germline J gene. At the DNA level, this CDR3 is encoded by other sequences in the same sample as well. The chain joins TRBV19 to TRBJ2-1; 11 bases match TRBD2. Germline V gives CDR1 FNHDT, CDR2 SITEND (reference sequence). The CDR3 length is 15 residues. The CDR3 is CASSIGTGGWAEQFF. The sequenced CDR3 bases are TGTGCCAGCAGTATTGGGACTGGGGGATGGGCT.

A few counts support this clone. These gene names are mouse names. The read falls 4 residues short of the CDR3 end, and the missing part is taken from the germline J gene. This chain joins TRBV13-3 and TRBJ1-1; 9 bases map to TRBD1. Germline V gene lookup returns CDR1 NNHDY and CDR2 SYVADS. The CDR3 is made up of 14 amino acids. V lost 9 bases, J lost 3 bases, and 9 bases stayed unmatched. CDR3 loop: CAISGTGRDTEVFF. The sequenced CDR3 bases are TGTGCCATCTCCGGGACAGGGAGGGACACA.

This clone was recorded at least ten times. The genes and germline here are from mouse. The observed sequence ends 4 residues before the CDR3 terminus, with the missing tail filled in from the germline J gene. The V call is TRBV13-3, the J call TRBJ2-3; 7 bases fit TRBD2. CDR1 is NNHDY and CDR2 is SYVADS in the germline V gene. There are 14 residues in the CDR3. The trim removed 8 bases at V and 0 bases at J, leaving 6 bases unmatched. Incomplete CDR3 DNA: TGTGCCAGTGGGGGGTCGTCTAGTGCAGAA. Translating gives CASGGSSSAE. Given in full, the CDR3 is CASGGSSSAETLYF.

This clone was observed many times. Germline and genes here are mouse. The read stops 4 residues short of the end of the CDR3; the missing end is completed from the germline J gene. The chain links TRBV1 to TRBJ2-1; a weak D match, TRBD1 (6 bases). The germline gives CDR1 NSQYPW, CDR2 LRSPGD (reference sequence). V dropped 1 base and J dropped 6 bases, with 10 bases sitting between them. The CDR3 runs to 14 residues. The chain's CDR3 is CTCSAVEGVAEQFF. CDR3 bases read: TGCACCTGCAGTGCAGTGGAGGGGGTTGCT.

This clone was counted only a few times. The germline and genes are mouse ones. The read ends 4 residues shy of where the CDR3 ends; the end is completed using the germline J gene. This rearrangement joins TRBV13-2 to TRBJ2-2; D possibly corresponds to TRBD1 (5 bases). The ends were cut back, 5 bases at V and 1 base at J, with 6 bases in the middle. Germline CDR1 and CDR2: NNHNN and SYGAGS (reference sequence). This CDR3 has 13 residues. The chain's CDR3 is CASGDINTGQLYF. The CDR3 bases that were read are TGTGCCAGCGGGGACATAAACACCGGG.

With regard to this clone: Gene and germline names: mouse. The read comes to an end 4 residues before the CDR3 does, leaving the germline J gene to fill in the end. The J gene is TRBJ1-4, the V gene TRBV19, with TRBD1 as a possible D gene (5 bases). V lost 1 base and J 3 bases, leaving 10 bases between the germline ends. The CDR3 is made up of 15 amino acids. Germline lookup yields CDR1 FNHDT and CDR2 SITEND (reference sequence). CDR3 DNA (partial): TGTGCCAGCAGTATATTCGGCAGGGCCAACGAA. Its protein product is CASSIFGRANE. The whole CDR3 sequence is CASSIFGRANERLFF.

This clone was counted between two and nine times. Each gene name is a mouse one. The read ends 4 residues before the CDR3 terminus; that terminus is restored from the germline J gene. The rearrangement links TRBV1 to TRBJ2-1, with 10 bases that match TRBD1. The CDR3 is 15 residues long. In germline, CDR1 is NSQYPW, CDR2 LRSPGD (reference sequence). The J segment lost 5 bases and the V segment lost 2 bases, leaving 3 bases of the junction unmatched. This chain's CDR3 is CTCSAPGQGDAEQFF. CDR3 DNA, as far as it was read: TGCACCTGCAGTGCACCTGGACAGGGGGATGCT.

About this clone: Mouse gene names and germline throughout. The read ends 4 residues early relative to the CDR3; the germline J gene fills the gap. J is TRBJ2-5 and V is TRBV13-3; TRBD2 might be the D (7 bases). The CDR3 has 15 amino acids. Germline V gene sequence: CDR1 NNHDY, CDR2 SYVADS. With 2 bases removed from V and 1 base from J, the gap between germline ends came to 11 bases. The CDR3 bases that were read are TGTGCCAGCAGTGACGGGGGGCGGGACCAAGAC. This sequence encodes CASSDGGRDQD. The CDR3 in full is CASSDGGRDQDTQYF.

There are a few counts of this clone. Gene names refer to mouse genes. The missing CDR3 end, 4 residues past where the read stops, is filled in from the germline J gene. The V gene is TRBV13-2, the J gene TRBJ1-2; 8 bases line up with TRBD1. Unmatched junction bases numbered 5, after V lost 1 base and J lost 3 bases. Germline CDR1 NNHNN, CDR2 SYGAGS (reference sequence). The CDR3 is 15 amino acids. The part of the CDR3 DNA that was read is TGTGCCAGCGGTGATTCCCAGGGGGCGCACTCC. Protein: CASGDSQGAHS. The full CDR3 reads CASGDSQGAHSDYTF.

This clone was seen repeatedly, ten times or more. Genes and germline are mouse. Read coverage stops 4 residues before the CDR3 terminus; the germline J gene supplies the remainder. This sequence joins TRBV13-3 and TRBJ2-5; D is uncertain. Germline V CDR1 and CDR2: NNHDY, SYVADS. This CDR3 spans 12 amino acids. CDR3 amino acids: CASSTERDTQYF. The DNA read from the CDR3 is TGTGCCAGCAGTACAGAGAGAGAC.

In regard to this clone: The gene symbols are mouse symbols. The read ends 4 residues early relative to the CDR3; the germline J gene fills the gap. The chain couples TRBV1 to TRBJ2-3; 9 nucleotides align to TRBD2. Looked up from germline, CDR1 is NSQYPW and CDR2 is LRSPGD (reference sequence). Trimming at V came to 9 bases and at J to 3 bases, leaving 4 bases not matched to a gene. The length of the CDR3 is 13 residues. The part of the CDR3 DNA that was read is TGCACCTGTGGGGGGGCGCGAGCAGAA. It specifies CTCGGARAE. The whole CDR3 is CTCGGARAETLYF.

This clone has only a few counts. Gene names refer to mouse genes. The read terminates 4 residues ahead of where the CDR3 ends, so the germline J gene completes it. The rearrangement links TRBV5 to TRBJ2-7; 10 bases match TRBD2. This CDR3 spans 14 amino acids. Germline V gives CDR1 LGHNA, CDR2 YNLKQL (reference sequence). Incomplete CDR3 DNA: TGTGCCAGCAGCCCAGGACTGGGGGTATAT. Its protein is CASSPGLGVY. The full CDR3 protein reads CASSPGLGVYEQYF.

This clone was seen a few times. Gene names and germline match the mouse. The read terminates 4 residues before the CDR3 end, so the remaining end is supplied by the germline J gene. This chain connects TRBV31 to TRBJ2-1; 13 bases agree with TRBD2. Germline V gene sequence: CDR1 GKSSPN, CDR2 SITVG. V was pared by 0 bases and J by 4 bases, with 3 bases of the junction left unmatched. This CDR3 has 16 residues. The part of the CDR3 DNA that was read is TGTGCCTGGAGTCTTCGGGACTGGGGGGGTTATGCT. Amino acid sequence: CAWSLRDWGGYA. The full CDR3 sequence reads CAWSLRDWGGYAEQFF.

In regard to this clone: The listed genes are named as in mouse. The CDR3 end falls 4 residues outside the read, so it is completed with the germline J gene. The chain links TRBV13-3 to TRBJ2-1; 9 positions match TRBD2. The CDR3 consists of 16 residues. Unmatched junction bases numbered 6, after V lost 2 bases and J lost 3 bases. Per germline, CDR1 NNHDY and CDR2 SYVADS. Partial CDR3 DNA: TGTGCCAGCAGTGAGGGGGTGGACTGGGGCTATGCT. Its protein is CASSEGVDWGYA. The entire CDR3 protein is CASSEGVDWGYAEQFF.

The table lists this clone with a few counts. The genes and germline here are from mouse. From the germline J gene comes the end of the CDR3, since the read stops 4 residues before it. This chain joins TRBV13-3 and TRBJ2-3; 10 nucleotides align to TRBD1. V dropped 0 bases and J dropped 1; count of bases not matched to a gene: 8. This CDR3 comprises 18 residues. In germline, CDR1 is NNHDY, CDR2 SYVADS. CDR3 region: CASSDAGTGDIRAETLYF. The CDR3 DNA, read in part, is TGTGCCAGCAGTGATGCTGGGACAGGGGATATTCGTGCAGAA.

This clone was recorded many times. TCRdb's protein and the translated DNA diverge at residue 12; the protein reported here is the translation of the DNA. Here the gene names and germline are mouse. The CDR3 end falls 3 residues outside the read, so it is completed with the germline J gene. The V gene is TRBV13-3, the J gene TRBJ1-6; the match to TRBD1 covers 9 bases. TRBJ1-6 is classed as an ORF, of uncertain function. CDR1 NNHDY and CDR2 SYVADS come from the germline V gene. Trimming at V came to 1 base and at J to 7 bases, leaving 3 bases not matched to a gene. CDR3 length: 15 amino acids. The CDR3 bases that were read are TGTGCCAGCAGTGATCGGGACAGGGAGAATTCGCCC. This gives the protein CASSDRDRENSP. The CDR3, in full, reads CASSDRDRENSPLYF.

On this clone: The listed genes are named as in mouse. The DNA ends 4 residues before the CDR3 does, and the rest of the CDR3 is filled in from the germline J gene. V gene TRBV13-3 combines with J gene TRBJ1-4, with 7 bases aligning to TRBD1. The germline CDR1 and CDR2 sequences are NNHDY and SYVADS. V gave up 2 bases and J gave up 4 bases; unmatched junction bases: 5. The CDR3 has 15 amino acids. Partial CDR3 DNA: TGTGCCAGCAGTGAATTAGGGGGCCTCAACGAA. Encoded protein: CASSELGGLNE. The CDR3 as a whole reads CASSELGGLNERLFF.

Points on this clone: The gene symbols are mouse symbols. The read falls 4 residues short of the CDR3 end, and the missing part is taken from the germline J gene. V gene TRBV13-1 combines with J gene TRBJ1-1; 8 nucleotides align to TRBD1. Germline CDR1 is NSHNY and CDR2 is SYGAGN. The CDR3 spans 13 residues. CDR3 sequence: CASSSRDRTEVFF. The DNA read from the CDR3 is TGTGCCAGCAGCTCCCGGGACAGGACA.